The 17 T cell receptor beta chains in this list originate from one sample, sequenced in a study of blood T cell repertoires in COVID-19. TCRdb's table, derived via immunoSEQ multiplex PCR, lists solely in-frame clones and lacks some. The sample carries about 140,000 clones, about four fifths recorded once. The sample taken for sequencing was peripheral blood. The receptors shown here come from a human donor in a cohort sampled during active COVID-19.

This clone was detected only a few times. V usage is TRBV5-3 and J usage is TRBJ2-3; 14 bases are a match to TRBD2. TRBV5-3 is assigned to the ORF class and has an uncertain function. V was pared by 0 bases and J by 8 bases, with 5 bases of the junction left unmatched. CDR3 length: 16 residues. The CDR3 is CARSLGLAGGPGTQYF. CDR3 coding DNA: TGTGCCAGAAGCTTGGGACTAGCGGGGGGGCCCGGTACGCAGTATTTT.

The chain couples TRBV24-1 to TRBJ2-5; 8 bases are shared with TRBD2. Per germline, CDR1 KGHDR and CDR2 SFDVKD. CDR3 length equals 17 residues. The V and J ends lost 5 bases and 7 bases, in that order; junction bases with no gene match: 17. CDR3 in DNA: TGTGCCACCAGTGCGGGGGGCGGTAGCGGGGCCTTCGGGACCCAGTACTTC. Translating gives CATSAGGGSGAFGTQYF.

This chain uses TRBV7-6 with TRBJ2-7; 7 bases agree with TRBD2. Germline values: CDR1 SGHVS, CDR2 FNYEAQ. With 3 bases clipped from V and 5 bases from J, the junction kept 7 bases outside the gene matches. The CDR3 contains 14 residues. The DNA for the CDR3 is TGTGCCAGCAGCTTGAGTGTAGGGAGGGACGAGCAGTACTTC. Its protein is CASSLSVGRDEQYF.

The chain combines TRBV7-8 with TRBJ1-6; D might be TRBD1 (6 bases). In germline, CDR1 is SGHVS, CDR2 FQNEAQ. The CDR3 contains 15 residues. V was pared by 5 bases and J by 10 bases, with 18 bases between. Here the CDR3 DNA reads TGTGCCAGCAGCCATAGCAGGGGACTATCCTCACCCCTCCACTTT. It translates to CASSHSRGLSSPLHF.

The rearrangement uses TRBV10-3 and TRBJ1-1; 7 positions agree with TRBD1. The CDR3 runs to 15 residues. V shed 0 bases and J 10 bases; nucleotides not matched to a gene: 11. Germline values: CDR1 ENHRY, CDR2 SYGVKD. The CDR3 reads CAISESGQLSRGAFF. The CDR3, as DNA: TGTGCCATCAGTGAGTCGGGACAGCTATCCAGGGGAGCTTTCTTT.

This chain connects TRBV11-3 to TRBJ2-1; 9 bases are a match to TRBD1. The CDR3 is 15 amino acids. Germline CDR1 SGHNT, CDR2 YENEEA. The V segment lost 4 bases and the J segment 5 bases; nucleotides outside the gene matches: 6. In DNA, the CDR3 is TGTGCCAGCAGCTCTACAGGGGGCCGGGACAATGAGCAGTTCTTC. Protein product: CASSSTGGRDNEQFF.

This chain joins TRBV19 and TRBJ1-6; 8 bases map to TRBD1. This CDR3 spans 16 amino acids. In germline, CDR1 is LNHDA, CDR2 SQIVND (reference sequence). V shed 9 bases, J shed 4 bases, and the junction held 11 bases outside the gene matches. CDR3 residues: CASAPGQGGYNSPLHF. The CDR3 bases are TGTGCCAGCGCCCCTGGACAGGGAGGGTATAATTCACCCCTCCACTTT.

The rearrangement joins TRBV10-3 to TRBJ1-2; 7 bases agree with TRBD1. The germline V gene encodes CDR1 ENHRY and CDR2 SYGVKD. The CDR3 runs 13 residues. V dropped 5 bases and J dropped 8; count of bases not matched to a gene: 8. In nucleotides, the CDR3 is TGTGCCATCAGTCGAGTGCAGGGGGAGGGCTACACCTTC. As protein: CAISRVQGEGYTF.

V usage is TRBV6-5 and J usage is TRBJ1-1, with D uncertain. The ends were cut back, 0 bases at V and 11 bases at J, with 13 bases in the middle. This CDR3 contains 13 residues. CDR1 and CDR2 (germline): MNHEY, SVGAGI. CDR3 residues: CASSYSSPPGAFF. CDR3 DNA sequence: TGTGCCAGCAGTTACTCGAGCCCACCGGGGGCTTTCTTT.

V and J are TRBV19 and TRBJ2-2; D is unresolved. CDR3 size: 15 residues. V was cut by 4 bases and J by 1 base, with 10 bases left in between. CDR1 LNHDA and CDR2 SQIVND come from the germline V gene (reference sequence). The CDR3 is CASSKDIKNTGELFF. The DNA of the CDR3 is TGTGCCAGTAGTAAAGACATCAAGAACACCGGGGAGCTGTTTTTT. The complete variable domain, with remaining parts taken from reference TRBV19 and TRBJ2-2, reads DGGITQSPKYLFRKEGQNVTLSCEQNLNHDAMYWYRQDPGQGLRLIYYSQIVNDFQKGDIAEGYSVSREKKESFPLTVTSAQKNPTAFYLCASSKDIKNTGELFFGEGSRLTVL.

The rearrangement uses TRBV6-1 and TRBJ1-5, with D tentatively TRBD1 (5 bases). The CDR3 sequence is 15 residues long. Trimming left V 1 base short and J 2 bases short, with 9 bases between. The germline CDR1 and CDR2 sequences are MNHNS and SASEGT. The CDR3: CASSEDGAGNQPQHF. In nucleotides, the CDR3 is TGTGCCAGCAGTGAAGATGGGGCGGGCAATCAGCCCCAGCATTTT.

In DNA, the CDR3 is TGTGCCAGCTTCATCAGGGCCGGCTCTGGAAACACCATATATTTT. Its translation: CASFIRAGSGNTIYF. V is TRBV6-6 and J is TRBJ1-3; perhaps TRBD1 as D (5 bases). CDR3 size: 15 residues. V lost 8 bases and J 0 bases, leaving 14 bases between the germline ends. Germline CDR1 reads MNHNY; CDR2 reads SVGAGI (reference sequence).

V usage is TRBV5-1 and J usage is TRBJ2-6, with D unclear. CDR3 length: 14 amino acids. Between the trimmed V and J ends, which lost 6 bases and 6 bases, there was a span of 13 bases. Looked up from germline, CDR1 is SGHRS and CDR2 is YFSETQ. CDR3 sequence: CASTIETAANVLTF. CDR3 coding DNA: TGCGCCAGCACCATAGAGACTGCGGCCAACGTCCTGACTTTC.

This chain uses TRBV7-2 with TRBJ2-7, with a weak D call TRBD1 (6 bases). Germline values: CDR1 SGHTA, CDR2 FQGNSA. This CDR3 spans 14 amino acids. V was pared by 0 bases and J by 9 bases, with 15 bases between. The chain's CDR3 is CASSLAGDQGLQYF. CDR3 DNA: TGTGCCAGCAGCTTAGCGGGGGACCAGGGGTTGCAGTACTTC.

The chain joins TRBV23-1 to TRBJ2-1, with TRBD1 identical over 9 bases. TRBV23-1 is an ORF, and what it does is uncertain. There are 17 residues in the CDR3. The V and J ends lost 8 bases and 1 base, in that order; junction bases with no gene match: 12. The DNA of the CDR3 is TGCGCCAGCGCTCGGGACAGGGCGTTTGTGTCCTACAATGAGCAGTTCTTC. It specifies CASARDRAFVSYNEQFF.

In this sample, this clone turned up a few times. The genes are TRBV11-2 and TRBJ2-1; 7 positions agree with TRBD2. Germline CDR1 is SGHAT and CDR2 is FQNNGV. The V segment lost 5 bases and the J segment 7 bases; nucleotides outside the gene matches: 11. This CDR3 has 15 residues. The CDR3 sequence: CASSHNWRGSNEQFF. In DNA, the CDR3 is TGTGCCAGCAGCCACAACTGGCGGGGGAGTAATGAGCAGTTCTTC.

This sequence joins TRBV3-1 (or the pseudogene TRBV3-2) and TRBJ2-7, with TRBD2 matching 10 bases. Trimming removed 5 bases from V and 3 bases from J; junction bases left unmatched: 7. The V gene's germline CDR1 is LGHDT and CDR2 YNNKEL (reference sequence). This CDR3 contains 15 residues. The CDR3 loop reads CASSSASGGRYEQYF. As DNA, the CDR3 is TGTGCCAGCAGCAGCGCTAGCGGGGGACGCTACGAGCAGTACTTC.